The next 17 T cell receptor beta chains were all read from a single sample in a study of blood T cell repertoires in COVID-19. Sequencing used immunoSEQ multiplex PCR; TCRdb keeps in-frame clones, though not all of them. The sample consists of approximately 75,000 clones, around 74% of them appearing once. The sample was peripheral blood. These receptors all stem from a human donor with acute or convalescent COVID-19. The donor label of this sample is uncertain.

This clone showed up just a few times. The chain uses TRBV7-9 and TRBJ2-3; D is ambiguous. The germline gives CDR1 SEHNR, CDR2 FQNEAQ (reference sequence). The CDR3 is made up of 12 amino acids. The germline V and J ends were trimmed by 5 bases and 2 bases, with 5 bases remaining between them. The CDR3 protein is CASSPFTDTQYF. CDR3 in DNA: TGTGCCAGCAGCCCCTTCACAGATACGCAGTATTTT.

The chain carries TRBV4-2 and TRBJ2-7; 12 bases agree with TRBD2. The CDR3 contains 17 residues. The V and J ends lost 1 base and 2 bases, in that order; junction bases with no gene match: 6. Germline loops: CDR1 LGHNA, CDR2 YNFKEQ. The CDR3 bases are TGTGCCAGCAGCCAAGCGTCACTAGCGGGAGGAGCCTACGAGCAGTACTTC. Translated, it gives CASSQASLAGGAYEQYF.

The chain carries TRBV5-4 and TRBJ2-1, with D unclear. The V and J ends lost 4 bases and 8 bases respectively, with 13 bases between them. There are 13 residues in the CDR3. Germline values: CDR1 SGHNT, CDR2 YYREEE (reference sequence). The CDR3 DNA is TGTGCCAGCAGCGCGTCCCAAATACATGAGCAGTTCTTC. Protein product: CASSASQIHEQFF.

CDR3 coding DNA: TGTGCCAGCAGCGCGGGAGGGCCCCCCGGGGAGCTGTTTTTT. As protein: CASSAGGPPGELFF. V usage is TRBV28 and J usage is TRBJ2-2, with TRBD2 identical over 9 bases. The CDR3 has 14 amino acids. The V gene's germline CDR1 is MDHEN and CDR2 SYDVKM. V trimming: 6 bases; J trimming: 6 bases; junction bases outside the gene matches: 5.

This sequence joins TRBV3-1 (or the pseudogene TRBV3-2) and TRBJ1-2, with TRBD1 matching 10 bases. Germline V CDR1 and CDR2: LGHDT, YNNKEL (reference sequence). Losses at the gene ends were 1 base for V and 4 bases for J; bases not matched to a gene: 0. This CDR3 region has 14 residues. The CDR3 protein is CASSQGTGGYGYTF. CDR3 DNA sequence: TGTGCCAGCAGCCAAGGGACAGGGGGCTATGGCTACACCTTC.

The rearrangement uses TRBV11-2 and TRBJ1-1; 9 nucleotides align to TRBD1. Germline CDR1 is SGHAT and CDR2 is FQNNGV. This CDR3 spans 15 amino acids. V lost 0 bases and J lost 3; bases outside the gene matches: 2. The CDR3 DNA reads as TGTGCCAGCAGCTTAGAGGACAGGGGTCACACTGAAGCTTTCTTT. It specifies CASSLEDRGHTEAFF.

The sample holds a few counts of this clone. The chain's CDR3 is CASSVSGQLNQPQHF. In DNA, the CDR3 is TGTGCCAGCAGCGTCTCGGGACAGCTCAATCAGCCCCAGCATTTT. V usage is TRBV2 and J usage is TRBJ1-5, with 7 bases lining up with TRBD1. The CDR3 consists of 15 residues. Germline-derived CDR1 and CDR2 are SNHLY and FYNNEI. V lost 6 bases and J lost 3; bases outside the gene matches: 8.

CDR3 protein: CASSPQITGGPTSGVYNEQFF. The DNA of the CDR3 is TGTGCCAGCAGCCCTCAAATTACAGGGGGACCGACTAGCGGAGTATACAATGAGCAGTTCTTC. The chain is built from TRBV7-3 and TRBJ2-1, with D maybe TRBD2 (9 bases). The CDR3 has 21 residues. The V end was cut by 5 bases, the J end by 4 bases, with 33 bases between. Germline V lookup: CDR1 SGHTA, CDR2 FQGTGA.

The rearrangement uses TRBV18 and TRBJ1-1; TRBD1 might be the D (6 bases). The CDR3 length is 14 residues. Looked up from germline, CDR1 is KGHSH and CDR2 is LQKENI. V was pared by 6 bases and J by 3 bases, with 14 bases between. DNA for the CDR3: TGTGCCAGCTCCCCCAGGGGCAAGGACACTGAAGCTTTCTTT. Amino acid sequence: CASSPRGKDTEAFF. Drawing the rest from reference TRBV18 and TRBJ1-1, the complete variable domain is NAGVMQNPRHLVRRRGQEARLRCSPMKGHSHVYWYRQLPEEGLKFMVYLQKENIIDESGMPKERFSAEFPKEGPSILRIQQVVRGDSAAYFCASSPRGKDTEAFFGQGTRLTVV.

The chain recombines TRBV6-5 with TRBJ2-3; D is uncertain. Trimming left V 2 bases short and J 0 bases short, with 9 bases between. CDR1 MNHEY and CDR2 SVGAGI come from the germline V gene. The CDR3 has 15 amino acids. CDR3 amino acids: CASSYMGSSTDTQYF. Written as DNA, the CDR3 is TGTGCCAGCAGTTACATGGGCTCTAGCACAGATACGCAGTATTTT.

The V gene is TRBV10-2, the J gene TRBJ2-2; TRBD1 aligns across 8 bases. Germline V gene lookup returns CDR1 WSHSY and CDR2 SAAADI. This CDR3 spans 14 amino acids. V trimming: 8 bases; J trimming: 1 base; junction bases outside the gene matches: 3. This chain's CDR3 is CASLDRENTGELFF. DNA for the CDR3: TGCGCCAGCCTGGACAGGGAGAACACCGGGGAGCTGTTTTTT.

This chain uses TRBV7-6 with TRBJ2-2; D may be TRBD1 (5 bases). The V gene's germline CDR1 is SGHVS and CDR2 FNYEAQ. Trimming stripped 5 bases from V and 5 bases from J, with 24 bases between. This CDR3 contains 18 residues. CDR3 DNA sequence: TGTGCCAGCAGCCCCTGGGGTGCGGTGTCAGGGCGGACCGGGGAGCTGTTTTTT. It encodes CASSPWGAVSGRTGELFF.

The V gene is TRBV6-5, the J gene TRBJ2-2; D perhaps matches TRBD2 (6 bases). Germline V CDR1 and CDR2: MNHEY, SVGAGI. Trimming removed 7 bases from V and 5 bases from J, with 11 bases in between. The CDR3 has 13 amino acids. CDR3 nucleotide sequence: TGTGCCAGCACCAGGAGGGTAACCGGGGAGCTGTTTTTT. Its translation: CASTRRVTGELFF.

The V call is TRBV11-3, the J call TRBJ2-1; 7 nucleotides agree with TRBD1. Trimming cost V 4 bases and J 10 bases; bases outside gene matches: 7. This CDR3 spans 13 amino acids. Germline V CDR1 and CDR2: SGHNT, YENEEA. CDR3 residues: CASSSTGADEQFF. The CDR3 coding sequence is TGTGCCAGCAGCTCCACAGGGGCCGACGAGCAGTTCTTC.

The chain combines TRBV20-1 with TRBJ2-7; D is uncertain. Germline values: CDR1 DFQATT, CDR2 SNEGSKA (reference sequence). CDR3 size: 10 residues. Deletions cut 6 bases from V and 7 bases from J, with 10 bases between. CDR3 sequence reads: CSAAAEEQYF. The CDR3 bases are TGCAGTGCGGCGGCGGAGGAGCAGTACTTC.

The rearrangement joins TRBV4-2 to TRBJ1-2; a weak D match, TRBD1 (6 bases). This CDR3 is 15 amino acids long. Trimming removed 0 bases from V and 3 bases from J, with 11 bases in between. Germline lookup yields CDR1 LGHNA and CDR2 YNFKEQ. In DNA form, the CDR3 reads TGTGCCAGCAGCCAAGACCCAGGGGTCGACTATGGCTACACCTTC. Protein: CASSQDPGVDYGYTF.

The table lists this clone with a count of one. The J gene is TRBJ1-2, the V gene TRBV5-1, with unresolved D. This CDR3 is 15 amino acids long. Germline V lookup: CDR1 SGHRS, CDR2 YFSETQ. V dropped 0 bases and J dropped 8 bases, with 17 bases sitting between them. The CDR3 DNA reads as TGCGCCAGCAGCTTGGAGGAGGCCCTAACCCAGGGCTACACCTTC. Translation: CASSLEEALTQGYTF.